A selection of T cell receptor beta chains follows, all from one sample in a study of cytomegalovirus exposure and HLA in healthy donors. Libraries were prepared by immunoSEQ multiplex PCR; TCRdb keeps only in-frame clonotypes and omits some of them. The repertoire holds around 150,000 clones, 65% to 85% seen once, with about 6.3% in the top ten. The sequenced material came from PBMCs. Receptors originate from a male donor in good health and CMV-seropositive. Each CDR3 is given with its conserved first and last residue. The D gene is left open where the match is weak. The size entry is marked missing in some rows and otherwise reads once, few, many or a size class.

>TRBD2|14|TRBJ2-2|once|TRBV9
CASSPSGSSGELFF
TGTGCCAGCAGCCCTAGCGGGAGTAGCGGGGAGCTGTTTTTT
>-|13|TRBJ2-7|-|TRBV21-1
CATLIERRDEQYF
TGTGCCACTTTGATAGAGAGACGGGACGAGCAGTACTTC
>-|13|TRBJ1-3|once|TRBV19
CASMFSSGNTIYF
TGTGCCAGTATGTTCTCCTCTGGAAACACCATATATTTT
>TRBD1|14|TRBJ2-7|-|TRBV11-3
CASSGQASSYEQYF
TGTGCCAGCAGCGGACAGGCCTCCTCCTACGAGCAGTACTTC
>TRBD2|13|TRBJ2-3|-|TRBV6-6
CASINREVDTQYF
TGTGCCAGCATAAACCGGGAGGTGGATACGCAGTATTTT
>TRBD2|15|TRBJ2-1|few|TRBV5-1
CASSGGLAVSYEQFF
TGCGCCAGCAGCGGCGGACTAGCGGTTTCGTATGAGCAGTTCTTC
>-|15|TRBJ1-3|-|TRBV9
CASSVTGLSGNTIYF
TGTGCCAGCAGCGTAACAGGGCTCTCTGGAAACACCATATATTTT
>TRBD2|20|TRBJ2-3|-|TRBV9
CASSVVSSGTYASSTDTQYF
TGTGCCAGCAGCGTAGTATCTAGCGGGACCTACGCCTCGAGCACAGATACGCAGTATTTT
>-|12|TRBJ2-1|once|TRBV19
CASSIRGGEQFF
TGTGCCAGTAGTATCCGGGGAGGTGAGCAGTTCTTC
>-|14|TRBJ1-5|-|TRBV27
CASSGGAPNQPQHF
TGTGCCAGCAGTGGCGGGGCCCCAAATCAGCCCCAGCATTTT
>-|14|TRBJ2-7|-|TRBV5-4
CASSLVDRPYEQYF
TGTGCCAGCAGCTTAGTCGACAGACCCTACGAGCAGTACTTC
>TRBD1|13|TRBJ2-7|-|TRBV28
CASRGQGRLEQYF
TGTGCCAGCAGAGGACAGGGACGGTTGGAGCAGTACTTC
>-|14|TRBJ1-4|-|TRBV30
CAWSVQSGNEKLFF
TGTGCCTGGAGTGTACAAAGTGGTAATGAAAAACTGTTTTTT
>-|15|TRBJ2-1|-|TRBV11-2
CASSLEVWLDNEQFF
TGTGCCAGCAGCTTAGAGGTCTGGCTCGACAATGAGCAGTTCTTC
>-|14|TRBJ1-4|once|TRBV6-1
CASSPLWGDEKLFF
TGTGCCAGCAGCCCCCTGTGGGGGGATGAAAAACTGTTTTTT
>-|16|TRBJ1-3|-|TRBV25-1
CASSEYDTSSGNTIYF
TGTGCCAGCAGTGAATATGACACCAGCTCTGGAAACACCATATATTTT
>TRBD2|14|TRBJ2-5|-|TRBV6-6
CASRFREDQETQYF
TGTGCCAGCAGATTTCGGGAGGACCAAGAGACCCAGTACTTC
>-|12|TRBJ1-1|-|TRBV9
CASSTENTEAFF
TGTGCCAGCAGCACAGAAAACACTGAAGCTTTCTTT
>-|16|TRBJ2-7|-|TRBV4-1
CASSQSEVGDNYEQYF
TGCGCCAGCAGCCAATCGGAGGTAGGAGACAACTACGAGCAGTACTTC
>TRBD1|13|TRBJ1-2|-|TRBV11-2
CASSLGTGVGYTF
TGTGCCAGCAGCTTAGGGACAGGGGTCGGCTACACCTTC
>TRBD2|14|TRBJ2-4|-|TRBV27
CASSSPGLADIQYF
TGTGCCAGCAGTTCACCGGGACTAGCCGACATTCAGTACTTC
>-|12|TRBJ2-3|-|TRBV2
CASSPRADTQYF
TGTGCCAGCAGTCCCCGTGCGGATACGCAGTATTTT
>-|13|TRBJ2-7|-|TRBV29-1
CSVEGTSTYEQYF
TGCAGCGTTGAGGGGACATCTACCTACGAGCAGTACTTC
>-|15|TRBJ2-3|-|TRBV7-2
CASNPSELSTDTQYF
TGTGCCAGCAACCCTAGCGAGCTTAGCACAGATACGCAGTATTTT
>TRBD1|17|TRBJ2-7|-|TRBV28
CASSPPLDRGNLYEQYF
TGTGCCAGCAGCCCACCTTTGGACAGGGGAAACCTTTACGAGCAGTACTTC
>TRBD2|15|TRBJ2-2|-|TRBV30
CAWSGSGRDTGELFF
TGTGCCTGGAGTGGGAGCGGGAGGGACACCGGGGAGCTGTTTTTT
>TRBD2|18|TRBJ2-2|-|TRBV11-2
CASNSMGLAGSNTGELFF
TGTGCCAGCAACTCGATGGGACTAGCGGGATCCAACACCGGGGAGCTGTTTTTT
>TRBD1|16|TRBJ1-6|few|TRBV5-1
CASSFGTGVYNSPLHF
TGCGCCAGCAGCTTCGGGACAGGGGTATATAATTCACCCCTCCACTTT
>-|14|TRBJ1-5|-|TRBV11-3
CASSLGRENQPQHF
TGTGCCAGCAGCCTGGGACGGGAGAATCAGCCCCAGCATTTT
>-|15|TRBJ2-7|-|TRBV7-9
CASSLSPAPYTEQYF
TGTGCCAGCAGCTTATCCCCAGCGCCCTACACCGAGCAGTACTTC
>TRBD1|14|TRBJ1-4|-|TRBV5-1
CASSTGGTNEKLFF
TGCGCCAGCAGCACAGGGGGGACTAATGAAAAACTGTTTTTT
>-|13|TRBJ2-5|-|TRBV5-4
CASSFGRQETQYF
TGTGCCAGCAGCTTTGGGCGACAAGAGACCCAGTACTTC
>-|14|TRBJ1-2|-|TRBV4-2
CASSADSFNYGYTF
TGTGCCAGCAGCGCGGACAGTTTTAACTATGGCTACACCTTC
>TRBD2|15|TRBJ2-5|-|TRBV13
CASSLSGTEQETQYF
TGTGCCAGCAGCTTAAGCGGGACGGAGCAAGAGACCCAGTACTTC